The 15 T cell receptor beta chains below were found in one sample sequenced in a study of shared clonotypes between healthy human individuals. Generated by immunoSEQ multiplex PCR, the TCRdb table keeps only in-frame clones and is missing some. The profile shows a few million clones, approximately 93% of them singletons. Input material: naive CD4+ T cells from PBMCs. The subset is: CD45RA+ positively selected. The receptor set was obtained from a man between 18 and 35 years old in good health. Some clones in this sample may be carry-over from other donors' samples.

The rearrangement uses TRBV9 and TRBJ2-7; D remains ambiguous. The CDR3 has 16 residues. Trimming took off 0 bases at V and 2 bases at J, with 15 bases between the two ends. CDR1 SGDLS and CDR2 YYNGEE come from the germline V gene. CDR3 region: CASSVGWAAGAYEQYF. CDR3 in DNA: TGTGCCAGCAGCGTAGGATGGGCGGCTGGCGCCTACGAGCAGTACTTC.

Note on this clone: The sample carries other DNA sequences with the same CDR3. The chain combines TRBV9 with TRBJ2-5; TRBD1 aligns across 7 bases. CDR3 length: 15 residues. V lost 0 bases to trimming and J lost 5 bases; unmatched junction nucleotides: 7. The germline V gene has CDR1 SGDLS and CDR2 YYNGEE. CDR3 protein: CASSVAPAGGETQYF. The CDR3 nucleotides are TGTGCCAGCAGCGTAGCTCCCGCAGGGGGTGAGACCCAGTACTTC.

The chain combines TRBV7-2 with TRBJ2-7; 10 bases agree with TRBD2. Losses at the gene ends were 5 bases for V and 2 bases for J; bases not matched to a gene: 9. This CDR3 spans 16 amino acids. CDR1 and CDR2 (germline): SGHTA, FQGNSA. The CDR3 DNA reads TGTGCCAGCAGCCCCATAGCGGGAGGTACCACCTACGAGCAGTACTTC. This gives the protein CASSPIAGGTTYEQYF. Full variable domain (outside the CDR3, taken from reference TRBV7-2 and TRBJ2-7): GAGVSQSPSNKVTEKGKDVELRCDPISGHTALYWYRQSLGQGLEFLIYFQGNSAPDKSGLPSDRFSAERTGGSVSTLTIQRTQQEDSAVYLCASSPIAGGTTYEQYFGPGTRLTVT.

This sequence joins TRBV28 and TRBJ2-2; no definite D call. Per the germline V gene, CDR1 is MDHEN and CDR2 is SYDVKM. CDR3 length: 15 amino acids. V dropped 3 bases and J dropped 7 bases, with 15 bases sitting between them. The CDR3 DNA is TGTGCCAGCAGTTTTCACTCTGGGATGGTCGGGGAGCTGTTTTTT. Its translation: CASSFHSGMVGELFF.

The rearrangement links TRBV7-2 to TRBJ2-3, with TRBD1 matching over 8 bases. V lost 4 bases, J lost 5 bases, and 8 bases stayed unmatched. The CDR3 spans 15 residues. The germline CDR1 and CDR2 sequences are SGHTA and FQGNSA. This CDR3 is CASSYRTGFEDTQYF. Written as DNA, the CDR3 is TGTGCCAGCAGCTACCGGACAGGGTTTGAAGATACGCAGTATTTT.

The gene calls are TRBV6-5 and TRBJ1-1, with 8 bases fitting TRBD1. This CDR3 comprises 14 residues. Germline trimming cut 6 bases from V and 8 bases from J; bases unmatched to any gene: 11. Looked up from germline, CDR1 is MNHEY and CDR2 is SVGAGI. The CDR3 DNA sequence: TGTGCCAGCAGAGCACGAAATTACAGGGGGGAAGCTTTCTTT. Translated: CASRARNYRGEAFF.

V gene TRBV30 combines with J gene TRBJ1-1, with 8 positions matching TRBD1. Germline V gene data show CDR1 as GTSNPN and CDR2 as SVGIG (reference sequence). This CDR3 is built from 19 residues. V shed 4 bases and J 3 bases; nucleotides not matched to a gene: 22. The CDR3 protein is CAWTPPAGTGGRRDTEAFF. As DNA, the CDR3 is TGTGCCTGGACCCCCCCCGCGGGAACAGGGGGACGGCGGGACACTGAAGCTTTCTTT. Combining the CDR3 with reference TRBV30 and TRBJ1-1 gives the whole variable domain SQTIHQWPATLVQPVGSPLSLECTVEGTSNPNLYWYRQAAGRGLQLLFYSVGIGQISSEVPQNLSASRPQDRQFILSSKKLLLSDSGFYLCAWTPPAGTGGRRDTEAFFGQGTRLTVV.

V gene TRBV11-3 combines with J gene TRBJ2-7, with D maybe TRBD2 (6 bases). Germline CDR1 reads SGHNT; CDR2 reads YENEEA. CDR3 length equals 14 residues. The V end lost 5 bases, the J end lost 4 bases, and 15 bases lay between the germline ends. In nucleotides, the CDR3 is TGTGCCAGCAGCGCCGGAGGGGCACGGTACGAGCAGTACTTC. Translating gives CASSAGGARYEQYF. The entire variable domain, with the rest obtained from reference TRBV11-3 and TRBJ2-7, is as follows: EAGVVQSPRYKIIEKKQPVAFWCNPISGHNTLYWYLQNLGQGPELLIRYENEEAVDDSQLPKDRFSAERLKGVDSTLKIQPAELGDSAVYLCASSAGGARYEQYFGPGTRLTVT.

The chain uses TRBV5-1 and TRBJ2-6, with D perhaps assigned TRBD1 or TRBD2 (5 bases each). CDR1 and CDR2 (germline): SGHRS, YFSETQ. Trimming left V 5 bases short and J 2 bases short, with 20 bases between. The CDR3 runs 18 residues. The CDR3: CASRPVEWGKAGANVLTF. The DNA of the CDR3 is TGCGCCAGCAGACCAGTCGAGTGGGGGAAGGCTGGGGCCAACGTCCTGACTTTC.

The rearrangement joins TRBV7-2 to TRBJ2-1, with a weak D call TRBD1 (5 bases). Trimming stripped 4 bases from V and 6 bases from J, with 10 bases between. This CDR3 spans 13 amino acids. Germline loops: CDR1 SGHTA, CDR2 FQGNSA. For the CDR3, the DNA is TGTGCCAGCAGCTCGGACATCGGCAATGAGCAGTTCTTC. This sequence encodes CASSSDIGNEQFF.

The CDR3 spells CASRATGNSSPLHF. DNA for the CDR3: TGTGCCAGCAGGGCAACAGGGAATAGTTCACCCCTCCACTTT. The V gene is TRBV6-5, the J gene TRBJ1-6, with a weak D call TRBD1 (6 bases). The CDR3 runs 14 residues. V was clipped by 6 bases and J by 9 bases, with 15 bases between them. The germline V gene has CDR1 MNHEY and CDR2 SVGAGI.

The chain links TRBV6-5 to TRBJ1-2; D unresolved. Trimming pared 5 bases from V and 2 bases from J, leaving 15 bases between. Germline V gene data show CDR1 as MNHEY and CDR2 as SVGAGI. This CDR3 is 15 amino acids long. The CDR3 region has the DNA TGTGCCAGCAGTCCCAGCCTAGGAGAGAACTATGGCTACACCTTC. Its translation: CASSPSLGENYGYTF.

V is TRBV27 and J is TRBJ1-2; 7 bases are shared with TRBD1. CDR3 size: 16 residues. In germline, CDR1 is MNHEY, CDR2 SMNVEV (reference sequence). J lost 4 bases, V lost 1 base, and 9 bases had no gene match. CDR3 nucleotide sequence: TGTGCCAGCAGTTTATACGGTTCGGGACAGCTCTATGGCTACACCTTC. Translated: CASSLYGSGQLYGYTF.

J is TRBJ2-3 and V is TRBV5-4; D may be TRBD2 (6 bases). Trimming cost V 4 bases and J 2 bases, with 20 bases left between them. This CDR3 contains 17 residues. Germline-derived CDR1 and CDR2 are SGHNT and YYREEE (reference sequence). Here the CDR3 DNA reads TGTGCCAGCAGCCCAGTGGGGGGAGGACGGACCACAGATACGCAGTATTTT. Its protein product is CASSPVGGGRTTDTQYF.

On this clone itself: The same CDR3 arises from other DNA sequences in this sample as well. V and J are TRBV7-8 and TRBJ2-7; unclear D gene. V lost 6 bases to trimming and J lost 2 bases, with 5 bases between them. CDR1 SGHVS and CDR2 FQNEAQ come from the germline V gene. CDR3 length: 11 amino acids. The chain's CDR3 is CASSSAYEQYF. Written as DNA, the CDR3 is TGTGCCAGCAGTTCCGCCTACGAGCAGTACTTC.